A selection of T cell receptor beta chains follows, all from one sample in a study of CXCR3-negative and CXCR3-positive naive CD8 T cells. Reanalyzing the 5' RACE reads, TCRdb keeps one entry per CDR3 protein, without DNA. The listing contains some 140,000 distinct CDR3 sequences. The sample comprised naive CXCR3+ CD8+ T cells from blood. These receptors all stem from a human donor in good health. Some clones in this sample may be carry-over from other donors' samples. Both conserved end residues are part of each CDR3. The order of the fields is V gene, J gene, CDR3 length, CDR3 protein.

>TRBV2|TRBJ1-5|14
CASTLGGGHQPQHF
>TRBV5-1|TRBJ1-2|15
CASSLRVQGDYGYTF
>TRBV7-9|TRBJ1-3|15
CASSLSGTAGNTIYF
>TRBV29-1|TRBJ2-7|15
CSVESIREGEYEQYF
>TRBV20-1|TRBJ1-2|14
CSAPNLTVGYGYTF
>TRBV28|TRBJ1-5|15
CASSFWGTANQPQHF
>TRBV20-1|TRBJ2-1|16
CSARGRGLAAYNEQFF
>TRBV5-1|TRBJ2-5|15
CASRKGLDYQETQYF
>TRBV19|TRBJ2-5|14
CASSIDLTVETQYF
>TRBV11-2|TRBJ2-2|15
CASSSLAGATGELFF
>TRBV11-3|TRBJ1-2|18
CASSEAGTGRRSNYGYTF
>TRBV12-3/TRBV12-4|TRBJ1-4|13
CASSPGGPEKLFF
>TRBV20-1|TRBJ2-1|19
CSARLPGQPTLLSYNEQFF
>TRBV14|TRBJ2-3|17
CASSRLTSGRRTDTQYF
>TRBV7-2|TRBJ2-7|12
CASSFRGFEQYF
>TRBV12-3/TRBV12-4|TRBJ1-2|14
CASSLVSGYGGYTF
>TRBV5-1|TRBJ2-1|18
CASSLNRITGVDYNEQFF
>TRBV10-3|TRBJ2-7|12
CATGTDYYEQYF
>TRBV27|TRBJ2-1|17
CASSLFPRGQLTDEQFF
>TRBV28|TRBJ2-7|13
CASSWGTGGEQYF
>TRBV9|TRBJ2-1|12
CASSFMGVEQFF
>TRBV3-1|TRBJ2-5|14
CASSQELYQETQYF
>TRBV19|TRBJ1-1|15
CASRDQGQSTTEAFF
>TRBV28|TRBJ2-1|11
CASTLWNEQFF
>TRBV6-2/TRBV6-3|TRBJ2-5|16
CASSYYYGAGQETQYF
>TRBV9|TRBJ2-7|13
CASSVDLFSEQYF
>TRBV12-3/TRBV12-4|TRBJ1-5|14
CASSPRTGSQPQHF
>TRBV29-1|TRBJ2-7|13
CSVASGSGHEQYF
>TRBV12-3/TRBV12-4|TRBJ2-1|13
CASSVGQFLEQFF
>TRBV29-1|TRBJ1-5|12
CSVRDNNQPQHF
>TRBV7-8|TRBJ2-3|14
CASSLTGRTDTQYF
>TRBV7-9|TRBJ1-1|15
CASSPPGKGDTEAFF